The subject of this entry is one T cell receptor (beta chain). Its antigen is not known. These data come from a study of neoadjuvant anti-PD-1 for oral cavity cancer. About the research overall: Around day 43, patients without progression received a fourth nivolumab dose before surgery. Overall study results and limits: Greater tumor shrinkage accompanied bigger post-treatment sizes of preexisting clones.

The ends lost 5 bases at V and 0 bases at J; junction bases unmatched: 9. CDR1 is MNHEY, CDR2 SMNVEV, per germline (reference sequence). CDR3 length: 16 amino acids. Here immunoSEQ multiplex PCR was the method, and the copy in TCRdb shows in-frame clones only, minus some. The table lists some 4,600 clones, 58% of them singletons, with 7.2% in the top ten. Patients were newly diagnosed with stage II-IVA oral cavity squamous cell carcinoma without prior systemic or radiation treatment. These oral cavity squamous cell carcinomas were HPV-negative and locally advanced. The sample here was tumor tissue, taken before nivolumab (anti-PD-1) treatment. The clonotype was recovered from a person between 40 and 85 years old with oral cavity squamous cell carcinoma. This sequence joins TRBV27 and TRBJ1-1; TRBD1 agrees at 7 bases. CDR3 bases: TGTGCCAGCAGTGACAGGGTCTTGTCCATGAACACTGAAGCTTTCTTT. Translated: CASSDRVLSMNTEAFF.